The T cell receptor (beta chain) under discussion was sequenced for a study of shared clonotypes between healthy human individuals. Study-wide findings and caveats: The study's rarefaction showed incomplete sorted-subset sequencing despite large depth. When naive CD4 clonotypes were compared across several donors, around 5% were shared.

Concerning this clone itself: Its cognate antigen is unknown.

Trimming took 6 bases from V and 2 from J, leaving 8 bases between them. In germline, CDR1 is SNHLY, CDR2 FYNNEI. This CDR3 has 12 amino acids. Some clones are missing from TCRdb's copy, which holds only in-frame ones; the method was immunoSEQ multiplex PCR. The sample includes approximately 2.5 million clones, approximately 94% of them seen just once. The TCR comes from a man between 18 and 29 years old in good health. Some clones in this sample may be carry-over from other donors' samples. Sequenced material: naive CD4+ T cells from PBMCs. Indicated subset: CD45RA+ positively selected. The chain uses TRBV2 and TRBJ2-7; D is possibly TRBD1 or TRBD2 (5 bases each). For the CDR3, the DNA is TGTGCCAGCAGGGGGGAACCCTACGAGCAGTACTTC. Amino acid sequence: CASRGEPYEQYF.